This T cell receptor beta chain is drawn from a study of blood T cell repertoires in COVID-19. About the research overall: Samples representing acute and convalescent COVID-19 were sourced from the United States, Italy and Spain.

During active infection, Seattle patients enrolled and were then monitored through disease. In the original processing: Nucleated cell number was recorded as an estimate derived from reference gene primer amplification. Assay used: immunoSEQ multiplex PCR; TCRdb lists only in-frame clones, some missing. V and J calls and clone size follow that table, whereas D and trimming were derived from the DNA. The table has 250,000 to 400,000 clones, more than 70% seen once. V lost 6 bases and J lost 8; bases outside the gene matches: 6. The CDR3 totals 12 residues. Germline V gene sequence: CDR1 MNHEY, CDR2 SVGAGI.

The V and J genes are TRBV6-5 and TRBJ1-2; 7 nucleotides agree with TRBD1. The sequenced sample was peripheral blood. This TCR was recovered from a woman aged 25 to 45 with COVID-19, enrolled during active disease. DNA of the CDR3: TGTGCCAGCAGCCCGACAGGGTACGGCTACACCTTC. As protein: CASSPTGYGYTF.